This note documents a single TCR beta chain sequence. No antigen is known for it. The entry originates in a study of shared clonotypes between healthy human individuals. Study findings and constraints: Sequencing depth was predicted to influence how clonotypes are shared among donors.

Germline V gives CDR1 LGHNA, CDR2 YSLEER. The CDR3 consists of 16 residues. The V and J ends lost 1 base and 6 bases, in that order; junction bases with no gene match: 7. The table came from immunoSEQ multiplex PCR; TCRdb's copy has only in-frame clones and leaves some out. The profile shows hundreds of thousands of clones, about four fifths of them singletons. Those who donated, Caucasian adults without exception, all lived in Nashville, Tennessee. The origin of this receptor is a woman in her thirties or forties in good health. Some clones in this sample may be carry-over from other donors' samples. This rearrangement joins TRBV4-3 to TRBJ2-3; 10 positions agree with TRBD2. The sequenced sample was PBMCs. The CDR3 sequence is CASSQVQAGGRDTQYF. CDR3 sequence (DNA): TGCGCCAGCAGCCAAGTTCAAGCGGGAGGGCGGGATACGCAGTATTTT.